The text below deals with one TCR beta chain. The specificity of this receptor is unknown. No much larger clone exists at a distance of one base, and base qualities are not known. Looking up the germline V gene yields CDR1 SGHVS and CDR2 FNYEAQ. Ends trimmed: V by 5 bases, J by 8 bases; bases unmatched to a gene: 18. Its CDR3 holds 17 amino acids, cysteine through phenylalanine. Only the CDR3 region is kept as DNA, spanning 51 bases read in frame from base 1. These data come from a study of cytotoxic CD8 clonotypes in ibrutinib-treated CLL (dated by TCRdb to the early 2020s). For context, the study as a whole: The cohort was composed of about 10 relapsed/refractory and roughly 15 treatment-naive patients; IGHV unmutated status was identified in approximately 18 patients. Partial responses were observed in 24 patients and complete responses in 2; after a median follow-up of roughly 72 months, remission was maintained in roughly 15 patients and progression was observed in roughly twelve. The response samples were drawn at a median of 12 months into treatment, with a range of about 6 to 36 months. On average, each sample had some 250,000 productive templates and about 89,000 productive rearrangements. Longitudinal samples were obtainable from about 30% of the roughly 90 participants in the trial. Cryopreserved peripheral blood mononuclear cells were obtained prior to treatment, at the time of response, and at either disease progression or sustained remission. Every sample from remission and from progressive disease was obtained while the patients were still on ibrutinib. The full study reports these points: Sampling times were not matched between patients in sustained remission and patients whose disease was progressing, and lymph node repertoires were not examined. Baseline clonality was found to be higher than that of age-matched healthy donors and was strongly correlated with circulating CD8+ T-cell counts. At ibrutinib response clonality went up, during sustained remission it held steady, and at progression it dropped back toward baseline. Public clonotypes were rare and either shrank or stayed stable during treatment, and the rise in clonality at ibrutinib response reflected expansion of private clonotypes.

What the time point label conveys for this sample: approximately 2 years on ibrutinib. Roughly 2.2 micrograms of genomic DNA were extracted from cryopreserved PBMCs for TCR beta library preparation. Longitudinal blood samples from CLL patients on ibrutinib monotherapy were analyzed using high-throughput TCR beta sequencing. The patients were enrolled in a single-center, open-label phase 2 trial of ibrutinib monotherapy. A MiSeq instrument was used for deep resolution sequencing, which targeted depths ranging from 1 in 1 million up to 1 in 200,000 T cells, with coverage averaging 10x for each clonotype. TCR beta libraries were generated with the immunoSEQ hsTCRB Kit. The study's processing was this. Data were analyzed with ImmunoSEQ Data Assistant and ImmunoSEQ Analyzer, with V, D and J genes assigned per IMGT definitions. Clonality was computed as one minus normalized Shannon entropy of productive rearrangement frequencies, ranging from 0 to 1. Only overrepresented clonotypes making up at least 0.05% of each patient's repertoire were included in the public clonotype analysis. Approximately 14 age-matched healthy donor repertoires from immuneACCESS served as clonality controls. TCRdb took over this immuneACCESS table, retaining in-frame rearrangements with V and J assigned. Such tables are incomplete; in checked studies, under half of the missing clones stem from an unresolved V gene, and the remainder is unexplained. V, J and clone size are taken as reported in that table, and D and trimming were inferred from the DNA itself. The sample profile shows over 120,000 clones; 76% of them were found once. Around 4.9% of the sample is held by the ten biggest clonotypes.

The TCR was taken from a human donor with chronic lymphocytic leukemia. The sample in question was PBMCs, obtained after 24 months of ibrutinib treatment. In this chain, TRBV7-6 is recombined with TRBJ1-3, and 7 junctional nucleotides match TRBD1. The base sequence is TGTGCCAGCAGCCCCTGGGGCAGGGGGGCGGCGGTGGACACCATATATTTT. This gives the protein CASSPWGRGAAVDTIYF.